This T cell receptor beta chain was observed in a study of blood T cell repertoires in COVID-19. Background on the study: Italy, Spain and the United States were the sources of the convalescent and acute COVID-19 samples. Sample material is recorded as cDNA or gDNA derived from T cells, B-cell-depleted T cells, or PBMCs.

This CDR3 has 14 residues. From germline, CDR1 is SGHDT and CDR2 YYEEEE. Trimming at V came to 0 bases and at J to 7 bases, leaving 3 bases not matched to a gene. Original processing methods: Estimates of nucleated cell counts were drawn from the amplification of reference gene primers. Clones were read by immunoSEQ multiplex PCR, and TCRdb kept only the in-frame ones, dropping some. The V and J calls and clone size were taken over from that table, and D and trimming were inferred from the DNA. The table has about 200,000 clones, around 86% seen once. Participants' reported clinical history set cohort assignment.

The sequence derives from a woman between 40 and 50 years old with acute COVID-19. The gene calls are TRBV5-6 and TRBJ2-3; 9 bases map to TRBD2. The specimen sequenced was PBMCs or T cells enriched from blood (not recorded which). The CDR3, as DNA: TGTGCCAGCAGCTTGGGGACTAGCGTGTATACGCAGTATTTT. Its translation: CASSLGTSVYTQYF.